These 31 T cell receptor beta chains were sequenced from one sample in a study of cytomegalovirus exposure and HLA in healthy donors. Primers for the PCR totalled 60 Vbeta and 13 Jbeta. This table comes from immunoSEQ multiplex PCR, and its TCRdb copy is limited to in-frame clones, with some not included. The sample shows about 120,000 clones, more than 65% of them seen only once. Source material: PBMCs. Receptors were obtained from a man between 35 and 55 years old in good health and CMV-seropositive.

This clone was recorded only once. The rearrangement joins TRBV6-4 to TRBJ2-1; 8 nucleotides match TRBD2. The CDR3 consists of 15 residues. Germline-derived CDR1 and CDR2 are MRHNA and SNTAGT. V was pared by 6 bases and J by 8 bases, with 12 bases of the junction left unmatched. CDR3 protein: CASRERGRIEDEQFF. CDR3 nucleotides: TGTGCCAGCAGAGAGCGGGGGCGCATAGAGGATGAGCAGTTCTTC.

This clone was counted once. This chain connects TRBV7-3 to TRBJ2-7; 10 positions agree with TRBD1. This CDR3 spans 15 amino acids. Germline V gene data show CDR1 as SGHTA and CDR2 as FQGTGA. After removal of 2 bases from V and 2 bases from J, the junction contained 3 bases not matched to a gene. As DNA, the CDR3 is TGTGCCAGCAGCTTATCCGGGACAGGGGCCTACGAGCAGTACTTC. Its translation is CASSLSGTGAYEQYF.

J is TRBJ1-2 and V is TRBV4-1, with D maybe TRBD1 (5 bases). Trimming took 0 bases from V and 4 from J, leaving 9 bases between them. Germline CDR1 MGHRA, CDR2 YSYEKL. This CDR3 is 14 amino acids long. The CDR3 sequence is CASSQEPGLYGYTF. CDR3 nucleotide sequence: TGCGCCAGCAGCCAAGAGCCAGGGCTCTATGGCTACACCTTC.

The chain combines TRBV2 with TRBJ1-5; 7 bases line up with TRBD1. The germline V gene encodes CDR1 SNHLY and CDR2 FYNNEI. This CDR3 spans 14 amino acids. Unmatched junction bases numbered 6, after V lost 7 bases and J lost 3 bases. The CDR3 here is CASTEDRVNQPQHF. In DNA form, the CDR3 reads TGTGCCAGCACAGAAGACAGGGTCAATCAGCCCCAGCATTTT.

The V call is TRBV28, the J call TRBJ2-7; D possibly corresponds to TRBD2 (7 bases). The CDR3 has 14 amino acids. V shed 7 bases and J shed 0 bases, with 13 bases lying between them. Germline CDR1 MDHEN, CDR2 SYDVKM. Here the CDR3 reads CASTLGGASYEQYF. The CDR3 coding sequence is TGTGCCAGCACCTTGGGGGGGGCCTCCTACGAGCAGTACTTC. The full variable domain, rest sourced from reference TRBV28 and TRBJ2-7, is DVKVTQSSRYLVKRTGEKVFLECVQDMDHENMFWYRQDPGLGLRLIYFSYDVKMKEKGDIPEGYSVSREKKERFSLILESASTNQTSMYLCASTLGGASYEQYFGPGTRLTVT.

The CDR3 region is CASSEGTGNSPLHF. The CDR3 DNA is TGTGCCAGCAGTGAAGGGACAGGGAATTCACCCCTCCACTTT. The chain employs TRBV6-1 and TRBJ1-6, with TRBD1 matching 8 bases. Germline loops: CDR1 MNHNS, CDR2 SASEGT. V trimming: 1 base; J trimming: 7 bases; junction bases outside the gene matches: 0. The CDR3 totals 14 residues.

The chain carries TRBV28 and TRBJ2-7; TRBD2 aligns across 7 bases. The V segment lost 8 bases and the J segment 0 bases; nucleotides outside the gene matches: 4. CDR3 length: 13 residues. Germline CDR1 is MDHEN and CDR2 is SYDVKM. The CDR3 nucleotides are TGTGCCAGCGTGGGGGGGATCTCCTACGAGCAGTACTTC. This codes for CASVGGISYEQYF.

V is TRBV2 and J is TRBJ2-7; TRBD2 is a possible D gene (6 bases). Germline V gene lookup returns CDR1 SNHLY and CDR2 FYNNEI. V gave up 5 bases and J gave up 9 bases, with 14 bases separating them. This CDR3 contains 12 residues. The DNA for the CDR3 is TGTGCCAGCAGTCAAGTCGGGAGCCTGCAGTACTTC. Translating gives CASSQVGSLQYF. The whole variable domain, filled in from reference TRBV2 and TRBJ2-7, reads EPEVTQTPSHQVTQMGQEVILRCVPISNHLYFYWYRQILGQKVEFLVSFYNNEISEKSEIFDDQFSVERPDGSNFTLKIRSTKLEDSAMYFCASSQVGSLQYFGPGTRLTVT.

This clone was found a few times. The CDR3: CASSKDTGTGGEQYF. The CDR3 DNA reads as TGTGCCAGCAGCAAAGATACCGGGACAGGGGGCGAGCAGTACTTC. The V and J genes are TRBV21-1 and TRBJ2-7; the table names TRBD1, a call not compared with the DNA. TRBV21-1 is described as a pseudogene. The CDR3 sequence is 15 residues long.

The V call is TRBV7-2, the J call TRBJ2-7; 11 bases are a match to TRBD2. Trimming cost V 1 base and J 2 bases; bases outside gene matches: 1. Per germline, CDR1 SGHTA and CDR2 FQGNSA. The CDR3 loop spans 15 amino acids. Here the CDR3 reads CASSLELAGAYEQYF. The CDR3 nucleotides are TGTGCCAGCAGCTTAGAACTAGCGGGGGCCTACGAGCAGTACTTC.

In this sample, this clone turned up once. This chain's CDR3 is CASSSYLGTTETQYF. CDR3 bases: TGTGCCAGCAGTTCTTACCTCGGGACTACGGAGACCCAGTACTTC. The gene calls are TRBV6-5 and TRBJ2-5; TRBD2 agrees at 7 bases. V gave up 4 bases and J gave up 5 bases; unmatched junction bases: 10. Looked up from germline, CDR1 is MNHEY and CDR2 is SVGAGI. The CDR3 totals 15 residues.

V usage is TRBV4-2 and J usage is TRBJ2-1, with 10 bases lining up with TRBD2. This CDR3 spans 18 amino acids. V lost 0 bases to trimming and J lost 2 bases; unmatched junction nucleotides: 7. The germline CDR1 and CDR2 sequences are LGHNA and YNFKEQ. CDR3 sequence: CASSQERRLAGTYNEQFF. The CDR3 DNA reads TGTGCCAGCAGCCAAGAACGACGACTAGCGGGCACCTACAATGAGCAGTTCTTC.

The genes are TRBV7-3 and TRBJ2-3, with TRBD2 matching 9 bases. The length of the CDR3 is 15 residues. Germline values: CDR1 SGHTA, CDR2 FQGTGA. V was clipped by 2 bases and J by 6 bases; unmatched bases: 6. The CDR3 protein is CASSLAGGFGDTQYF. CDR3 bases: TGTGCCAGCAGCTTAGCGGGGGGGTTTGGTGATACGCAGTATTTT.

CDR3 sequence (DNA): TGTGCCAGCAGTTTAAGGAGGAGCTCCTATAATTCACCCCTCCACTTT. Protein: CASSLRRSSYNSPLHF. The gene calls are TRBV27 and TRBJ1-6; D gene ambiguous. The germline CDR1 and CDR2 sequences are MNHEY and SMNVEV (reference sequence). The CDR3 consists of 16 residues. V was cut by 2 bases and J by 0 bases, with 8 bases left in between.

This clone came up a few times. The chain uses TRBV6-1 and TRBJ1-1; the D is unclear. The CDR3 is 11 residues long. Germline assignment: CDR1 MNHNS and CDR2 SASEGT. Trimming took 8 bases from V and 4 from J, leaving 8 bases between them. This CDR3 reads CASRQATEAFF. The CDR3 DNA is TGTGCCAGCCGTCAGGCCACTGAAGCTTTCTTT.

V usage is TRBV28 and J usage is TRBJ1-6; no firm D call. Germline lookup yields CDR1 MDHEN and CDR2 SYDVKM. Trimming cost V 8 bases and J 2 bases, with 7 bases left between them. This CDR3 spans 13 amino acids. The CDR3 coding sequence is TGTGCCAGCGGCTCCACCTATAATTCACCCCTCCACTTT. Its protein is CASGSTYNSPLHF.

The chain links TRBV6-1 to TRBJ2-5; 7 bases match TRBD1. The CDR3 runs to 15 residues. V lost 4 bases to trimming and J lost 5 bases; unmatched junction nucleotides: 10. Per the germline V gene, CDR1 is MNHNS and CDR2 is SASEGT. In DNA, the CDR3 is TGTGCCAGCAGTGCTCAGCCGACAGGGACGGAGACCCAGTACTTC. Amino acid sequence: CASSAQPTGTETQYF.

The J gene is TRBJ1-4, the V gene TRBV9, with TRBD1 as a possible D gene (5 bases). This CDR3 is 13 amino acids long. In germline, CDR1 is SGDLS, CDR2 YYNGEE. V gave up 0 bases and J gave up 8 bases, with 8 bases separating them. CDR3 region: CASSVDSGEKLFF. In DNA, the CDR3 is TGTGCCAGCAGCGTAGACTCAGGGGAAAAACTGTTTTTT.

The chain links TRBV28 to TRBJ2-6, with TRBD1 as a possible D gene (5 bases). Germline values: CDR1 MDHEN, CDR2 SYDVKM. The CDR3 is 15 residues long. Between the trimmed V and J ends, which lost 5 bases and 0 bases, there was a span of 8 bases. DNA for the CDR3: TGTGCCAGCAGTGTCCAGGGCTCTGGGGCCAACGTCCTGACTTTC. It translates to CASSVQGSGANVLTF. The entire variable domain, with the rest obtained from reference TRBV28 and TRBJ2-6, is as follows: DVKVTQSSRYLVKRTGEKVFLECVQDMDHENMFWYRQDPGLGLRLIYFSYDVKMKEKGDIPEGYSVSREKKERFSLILESASTNQTSMYLCASSVQGSGANVLTFGAGSRLTVL.

The rearrangement joins TRBV18 to TRBJ2-3, with 9 bases matching TRBD2. J was trimmed by 5 bases and V by 0 bases; bases with no gene match: 3. Germline V gene sequence: CDR1 KGHSH, CDR2 LQKENI. This CDR3 spans 15 amino acids. CDR3 sequence: CASSPPRGGRDTQYF. The CDR3 bases are TGTGCCAGCTCACCACCGCGGGGGGGCAGAGATACGCAGTATTTT.

This clone was counted once. V and J are TRBV6-6 and TRBJ2-7; the match to TRBD1 covers 9 bases. This CDR3 comprises 13 residues. Germline assignment: CDR1 MNHNY and CDR2 SVGAGI (reference sequence). After removal of 6 bases from V and 3 bases from J, the junction contained 3 bases not matched to a gene. The CDR3 protein is CASRTGQGYEQYF. CDR3 coding DNA: TGTGCCAGCAGGACGGGACAGGGCTACGAGCAGTACTTC.

This clone was found a few times. The J gene is TRBJ1-1, the V gene TRBV25-1, with TRBD1 as a possible D gene (5 bases). The V gene lost 7 bases and the J gene lost 0 bases, with 9 bases spanning the gap. Germline CDR1 and CDR2: MGHDK and SYGVNS. The CDR3 is 13 residues long. CDR3: CASKKGMNTEAFF. In DNA form, the CDR3 reads TGTGCCAGCAAGAAGGGGATGAACACTGAAGCTTTCTTT. The full variable domain, rest sourced from reference TRBV25-1 and TRBJ1-1, is EADIYQTPRYLVIGTGKKITLECSQTMGHDKMYWYQQDPGMELHLIHYSYGVNSTEKGDLSSESTVSRIRTEHFPLTLESARPSHTSQYLCASKKGMNTEAFFGQGTRLTVV.

The J gene is TRBJ1-3, the V gene TRBV5-6; D ambiguous. Trimming removed 0 bases from V and 0 bases from J, with 7 bases in between. Looked up from germline, CDR1 is SGHDT and CDR2 is YYEEEE. The CDR3 length is 15 residues. The CDR3 nucleotides read TGTGCCAGCAGCTTGGGAGGGTTCTCTGGAAACACCATATATTTT. Protein sequence: CASSLGGFSGNTIYF.

In this sample, this clone turned up a few times. The V call is TRBV5-1, the J call TRBJ2-6; 8 bases match TRBD1. Trimming removed 2 bases from V and 1 base from J; junction bases left unmatched: 8. Germline CDR1 SGHRS, CDR2 YFSETQ. The CDR3 extends over 18 amino acids. The CDR3 reads CASSFPRTGTSGANVLTF. The CDR3 region has the DNA TGCGCCAGCAGCTTCCCTAGGACAGGGACGTCTGGGGCCAACGTCCTGACTTTC.

V and J are TRBV28 and TRBJ1-6; D might be TRBD1 (5 bases). The CDR3 covers 16 residues. With 2 bases removed from V and 10 bases from J, the gap between germline ends came to 18 bases. CDR1 and CDR2 (germline): MDHEN, SYDVKM. CDR3 residues: CASSLQGGIKGSPLHF. The CDR3 coding sequence is TGTGCCAGCAGTTTACAGGGTGGGATTAAGGGATCACCCCTCCACTTT.

This rearrangement joins TRBV27 to TRBJ1-1; no clear D gene. V lost 6 bases and J 0 bases, leaving 8 bases between the germline ends. Germline V gives CDR1 MNHEY, CDR2 SMNVEV (reference sequence). The CDR3 has 13 residues. The DNA for the CDR3 is TGTGCCAGCAGAGAGATACTGAACACTGAAGCTTTCTTT. Amino acid sequence: CASREILNTEAFF.

The V and J genes are TRBV7-6 and TRBJ2-5; maybe TRBD1 (6 bases). The J call may be wrong; the DNA end is better matched by TRBJ2-7. CDR1 is SGHVS, CDR2 FNYEAQ, per germline. The CDR3 contains 16 residues. This chain's CDR3 is CASSLGNRGSIYEQYF. CDR3 in DNA: TGTGCCAGCAGCTTAGGTAATAGGGGGTCAATCTACGAGCAGTACTTC.

V and J are TRBV7-2 and TRBJ1-2, with D possibly matching TRBD1 (5 bases). This CDR3 spans 15 amino acids. V was trimmed by 5 bases and J by 2 bases, leaving 15 bases between them. Germline V CDR1 and CDR2: SGHTA, FQGNSA. The CDR3 sequence: CASSPLRGPNYGYTF. The CDR3 nucleotides are TGTGCCAGCAGCCCTTTAAGGGGCCCCAACTATGGCTACACCTTC.

The V and J genes are TRBV5-1 and TRBJ2-7, with D possibly TRBD1 on 6 matching bases. Trimming shortened V by 2 bases and J by 3 bases, and 12 bases separated the two germline ends. Germline loops: CDR1 SGHRS, CDR2 YFSETQ. The CDR3 is 14 amino acids. DNA of the CDR3: TGCGCCAGCAGCTTACAGGGAACTGGCTACGAGCAGTACTTC. This codes for CASSLQGTGYEQYF.

The chain carries TRBV5-1 and TRBJ2-5; 12 nucleotides align to TRBD1. Germline assignment: CDR1 SGHRS and CDR2 YFSETQ. V lost 4 bases, J lost 5 bases, and 12 bases stayed unmatched. The CDR3 totals 17 residues. Written as DNA, the CDR3 is TGCGCCAGCAGCCCGACGGGACAGGGGGCGTTTGGTGAGACCCAGTACTTC. Its protein is CASSPTGQGAFGETQYF. The full variable domain, rest sourced from reference TRBV5-1 and TRBJ2-5, is KAGVTQTPRYLIKTRGQQVTLSCSPISGHRSVSWYQQTPGQGLQFLFEYFSETQRNKGNFPGRFSGRQFSNSRSEMNVSTLELGDSALYLCASSPTGQGAFGETQYFGPGTRLLVL.

The chain has TRBV6-1 and TRBJ2-3, with 8 bases that match TRBD2. J gave up 1 base and V 4 bases, and 10 bases lay outside the gene matches. The germline CDR1 and CDR2 sequences are MNHNS and SASEGT. The CDR3 loop spans 17 amino acids. As DNA, the CDR3 is TGTGCCAGCAGTGCGAGGGCGGGGGGCCGCCGCACAGATACGCAGTATTTT. This translates into CASSARAGGRRTDTQYF.